The 6 T cell receptor beta chains below all came from one sample that was sequenced in a study of resident and recirculating memory T cells in vitiligo. Data came from immunoSEQ multiplex PCR; TCRdb stores just in-frame clones and leaves some out. The sample lists about 45,000 clones, roughly 91% seen once, with 4.5% to 5% in the top ten. Sequenced: blood. The source is a male donor with vitiligo.

This chain joins TRBV9 and TRBJ1-3, with 7 bases matching TRBD1. This CDR3 region has 16 residues. Germline-derived CDR1 and CDR2 are SGDLS and YYNGEE. The V segment lost 4 bases and the J segment 3 bases; nucleotides outside the gene matches: 10. CDR3 sequence (DNA): TGTGCCAGCAGCCCTACACAGGGGAAGCTTGGAAACACCATATATTTT. Translation gives CASSPTQGKLGNTIYF. The variable domain in full, completed from reference TRBV9 and TRBJ1-3, reads DSGVTQTPKHLITATGQRVTLRCSPRSGDLSVYWYQQSLDQGLQFLIQYYNGEERAKGNILERFSAQQFPDLHSELNLSSLELGDSALYFCASSPTQGKLGNTIYFGEGSWLTVV.

This clone was detected once. This rearrangement joins TRBV2 to TRBJ1-5; D call uncertain. Between the trimmed V and J ends, which lost 2 bases and 0 bases, there was a span of 8 bases. The CDR3 length is 15 residues. The germline CDR1 and CDR2 sequences are SNHLY and FYNNEI. CDR3 in amino acids: CASSELGSSNQPQHF. In DNA form, the CDR3 reads TGTGCCAGCAGTGAATTGGGGAGTAGCAATCAGCCCCAGCATTTT.

The CDR3 reads CATSRGSIAGGHNEQFF. CDR3 DNA: TGTGCCACCAGCAGGGGGTCTATAGCGGGGGGGCACAATGAGCAGTTCTTC. The rearrangement links TRBV15 to TRBJ2-1; 11 bases agree with TRBD2. V gave up 3 bases and J gave up 5 bases; unmatched junction bases: 9. The CDR3 extends over 17 amino acids. Germline CDR1 and CDR2: LNHNV and YYDKDF (reference sequence).

The chain employs TRBV18 and TRBJ2-3; 10 bases agree with TRBD2. Per the germline V gene, CDR1 is KGHSH and CDR2 is LQKENI. V was pared by 4 bases and J by 0 bases, with 10 bases of the junction left unmatched. The CDR3 is made up of 18 amino acids. The CDR3 protein is CASSRATSGDFSTDTQYF. CDR3 nucleotide sequence: TGTGCCAGCTCACGAGCTACTAGCGGGGATTTTAGCACAGATACGCAGTATTTT.

CDR3 in amino acids: CASSYYREGTEAFF. In DNA, the CDR3 is TGTGCCAGCAGTTACTACAGGGAGGGCACTGAAGCTTTCTTT. The rearrangement uses TRBV6-6 and TRBJ1-1, with D maybe TRBD1 (6 bases). In germline, CDR1 is MNHNY, CDR2 SVGAGI (reference sequence). This CDR3 has 14 amino acids. Deletions cut 1 base from V and 4 bases from J, with 10 bases between.

The chain carries TRBV30 and TRBJ2-3; 7 bases are a match to TRBD2. V lost 2 bases and J lost 0; bases outside the gene matches: 5. The CDR3 covers 15 residues. From germline, CDR1 is GTSNPN and CDR2 SVGIG (reference sequence). CDR3 sequence (DNA): TGTGCCTGGAGTATCGGGGGGAGGAGCACAGATACGCAGTATTTT. Translated: CAWSIGGRSTDTQYF.